The rows below give T cell receptor beta chains drawn from one sample of a study of graft-versus-host responses after intestinal transplantation. The data were produced by immunoSEQ multiplex PCR, yet TCRdb's version contains in-frame clones alone and is incomplete. The sample has some 110,000 clones; about 88% are singletons. No antigen is known for these receptors. This specimen consisted of unstimulated CD4+ T cells sorted from spleen or lymph node cells, obtained before intestinal transplant. These receptors all stem from a human donor who received an intestinal transplant. The CDR3 runs from the conserved cysteine through the conserved F or W. D genes are given only for firm matches. The size field is filled for only some rows; it gives once, few, many or a size class.

j_call d_call clone_size v_call cdr3_nt cdr3_aa
TRBJ2-1 - - TRBV6-5 TGTGCCAGCAGTCGTCTAGCGCACTACAATGAGCAGTTCTTC CASSRLAHYNEQFF
TRBJ1-1 - - TRBV5-1 TGCGCCAGCAGCATTGGACAGAGTAACATGAACACTGAAGCTTTCTTT CASSIGQSNMNTEAFF
TRBJ2-7 TRBD1 - TRBV5-4 TGTGCCAGCAGCCCGGGACAGCTCTACGAGCAGTACTTC CASSPGQLYEQYF
TRBJ2-7 TRBD2 - TRBV18 TGTGCCAGCTCACCGGCCAGCGGGGGGCCGGAGCAGTACTTC CASSPASGGPEQYF
TRBJ2-7 TRBD1 - TRBV7-2 TGTGCCAGCAGCCCAAGTGGGACAGTCTCCTACGAGCAGTACTTC CASSPSGTVSYEQYF
TRBJ1-2 - - TRBV30 TGTGCCTGGAGTGGCAGGATACATGGCTACACCTTC CAWSGRIHGYTF
TRBJ2-2 - once TRBV19 TGTGCCAGTACTCCCCAGGTCACCGGGGAGCTGTTTTTT CASTPQVTGELFF
TRBJ2-4 - - TRBV19 TGTGCCAGTAGTATCAACACAAAAGCCAAAAACATTCAGTACTTC CASSINTKAKNIQYF
TRBJ2-7 - - TRBV21-1 - CASSKERFGTGNVAYEQYF
TRBJ2-5 TRBD2 - TRBV13 TGTGCCAGCAGCCCCCGACTAGCGGGGGGGCAAGAGACCCAGTACTTC CASSPRLAGGQETQYF
TRBJ1-4 TRBD1 - TRBV9 TGTGCCAGCAGCCTCCTGACAGGGGAAAATGAAAAACTGTTTTTT CASSLLTGENEKLFF
TRBJ1-5 - - TRBV6-6 TGTGCCAGCAGTTACTCTCGAGGATTTGCGCCCCAGCATTTT CASSYSRGFAPQHF
TRBJ2-7 TRBD1 - TRBV6-5 TGTGCCAGCAGTCTGGACAGGGACTACGAGCAGTACTTC CASSLDRDYEQYF
TRBJ1-2 - - TRBV10-3 TGTGCCATCAGTGACCGACGGGGAGAGGATGGCTACACCTTC CAISDRRGEDGYTF
TRBJ2-7 - - TRBV6-1 TGTGCCAGCATGGCAGGGAGAGAGCAGTACTTC CASMAGREQYF
TRBJ2-2 TRBD2 - TRBV30 TGTGCCTGGAGTTCCTCCCGGACTAGCGGGAGATCGAGGGGCACCGGGGAGCTGTTTTTT CAWSSSRTSGRSRGTGELFF
TRBJ2-3 - - TRBV19 TGTGCCAGTAGTATCGGGAGATACACAGATACGCAGTATTTT CASSIGRYTDTQYF
TRBJ1-2 - - TRBV5-1 TGCGCCAGCAGCCAATGGCGCAGGCTCTATGGCTACACCTTC CASSQWRRLYGYTF
TRBJ2-5 TRBD1 - TRBV9 TGTGCCAGCAGCGTAGGTGGAAAGACAGGGCAAGAGACCCAGTACTTC CASSVGGKTGQETQYF
TRBJ2-5 TRBD1 once TRBV6-5 TGTGCCAGCAGTTACTCCTGGACAGGAAAAGAGACCCAGTACTTC CASSYSWTGKETQYF
TRBJ1-3 - - TRBV5-5 TGTGCCAGCAGCTTGGTCAGGGGAAACACCATATATTTT CASSLVRGNTIYF
TRBJ2-2 - - TRBV19 TGTGCCAGTAGTCCTCCCGGCAGGGTTGTTAACACCGGGGAGCTGTTTTTT CASSPPGRVVNTGELFF
TRBJ1-2 - once TRBV19 TGTGCCAGTACCTCTTACGGAGCTAACTATGGCTACACCTTC CASTSYGANYGYTF
TRBJ2-2 TRBD2 - TRBV9 TGTGCCAGCAGCGTCCTTCCTAGCGGGAGCACCGGGGAGCTGTTTTTT CASSVLPSGSTGELFF
TRBJ1-6 - - TRBV9 TGTGCCAGCAGCGCCAGTTTCATCGGAAATTCACCCCTCCACTTT CASSASFIGNSPLHF
TRBJ1-2 - - TRBV4-1 TGCGCCAGCAGCACATCCGGGGGAGGATATGGCTACACCTTC CASSTSGGGYGYTF
TRBJ1-5 - - TRBV6-5 TGTGCCAGCAGTTACGGGGGGGGCGGGAATCAGCCCCAGCATTTT CASSYGGGGNQPQHF
TRBJ1-5 TRBD1 - TRBV19 TGTGCCAGTAGTACAGGGACAGGGGCGAAGCCCCAGCATTTT CASSTGTGAKPQHF
TRBJ2-7 - once TRBV18 TGTGCCAGCTCACCAGAGAGGGGATCTTCCTACGAGCAGTACTTC CASSPERGSSYEQYF
TRBJ1-2 - few TRBV2 TGTGCCAGCAGTGAAAGGGGCTATGGCTACACCTTC CASSERGYGYTF
TRBJ1-1 - - TRBV6-5 TGTGCCAGCAGTTACTGGGGGACTGGGAACACTGAAGCTTTCTTT CASSYWGTGNTEAFF
TRBJ2-3 - - TRBV5-1 TGCGCCAGCAGCTTGACTGGGACATACCGCACAGATACGCAGTATTTT CASSLTGTYRTDTQYF
TRBJ1-3 - - TRBV30 TGTGCCTGGAGTGTCGGGGGATCTGGAAACACCATATATTTT CAWSVGGSGNTIYF
TRBJ2-7 TRBD2 - TRBV4-1 TGCGCCAGCAGCCCAGGCGGGGGGAGATCCTACGAGCAGTACTTC CASSPGGGRSYEQYF
TRBJ2-7 - - TRBV6-1 TGTGCCAGCAGTGTAGGCGTGGAGCAGTACTTC CASSVGVEQYF
TRBJ2-7 - - TRBV5-4 TGTGCCAGCAGCTCCCCGGGGTCAGAGGGCTACGAGCAGTACTTC CASSSPGSEGYEQYF
TRBJ1-4 TRBD1 - TRBV7-9 TGTGCCAGCAGCTTACCGGACAGGGTCGCGGGGGCTAATGAAAAACTGTTTTTT CASSLPDRVAGANEKLFF
TRBJ2-7 TRBD2 - TRBV7-9 TGTGCCAGCAGCTTGAGTAGCGGGAGCCGGGTAAAGCAGTACTTC CASSLSSGSRVKQYF
TRBJ2-7 - few TRBV19 TGTGCCAGTAGTATGGAGGGTCACCGCTACGAGCAGTACTTC CASSMEGHRYEQYF
TRBJ2-2 TRBD1 few TRBV6-5 TGTGCCAGCAGAAAGGGACAGGTCATCGGGGAGCTGTTTTTT CASRKGQVIGELFF
TRBJ2-7 - - TRBV30 TGTGCCTGGAGTGTTCTGGGATACGAGCAGTACTTC CAWSVLGYEQYF
TRBJ2-1 TRBD2 - TRBV5-4 TGTGCCAGCAGGCCCGGGACTAGCGACTCCTACAATGAGCAGTTCTTC CASRPGTSDSYNEQFF
TRBJ2-5 TRBD1 - TRBV6-4 TGTGCCAGCAGTGTCAAGGACAGGGAGAAGACCCAGTACTTC CASSVKDREKTQYF
TRBJ2-5 - - TRBV20-1 TGCAGTGGATGGGTTGGAGAGACCCAGTACTTC CSGWVGETQYF